The subject of this entry is one T cell receptor beta chain. Its target antigen remains unknown. No base-level quality is on record; no much larger clone is a single base apart. Per the germline V gene (reference sequence), SEHNR is the CDR1 and FQNEAQ is the CDR2. V ends up 2 bases short and J 0 bases short, with an unmatched junction base count of 1. The CDR3 measures 15 amino acids from cysteine to phenylalanine. Of all the DNA, just the CDR3 is kept, 45 bases in frame from base 1. The source of the sample is a study of blood T cell repertoires in COVID-19 (dated by TCRdb to between 2020 and 2021). At the level of the whole study: Samples from collaborators originated in the United States, Italy and Spain and spanned both the acute and convalescent phases of COVID-19. The samples were drawn from two sources: the first 160 participants of the ongoing ImmuneRACE study, and approximately 1,300 subjects contributed by 6 global collaborators. The repertoires were made available in a free public database intended to serve as a resource for research on the immune response to SARS-CoV-2. The prospective study material was composed of cDNA or gDNA derived from T cells, B-cell-depleted T cells, or PBMCs. Subjects who had been exposed to COVID-19, were actively infected with it, or had recovered from it provided the deeply sampled blood TCRbeta repertoires that made up the dataset. Where available, HLA class I and class II types were taken from metadata supplied by the sample provider and were not determined by assay-based typing. A de-identified subject ID, COVID-19 status, age in years and sex were almost always included in the sample metadata. General findings and caveats noted by the study authors: How much clinical and demographic metadata was included differed by source and by participant, and the metadata was provided uncurated.

The collaborating institutions used their own protocols to collect whole blood in K2EDTA tubes. For TCRbeta analysis, collaborators shipped samples as frozen whole blood, isolated PBMCs, or DNA extracted from either of those sample types. TCRbeta CDR3 regions were amplified from genomic DNA using the immunoSEQ Assay, a bias-controlled multiplex PCR. The paper's processing steps were these. The number of nucleated cells in each sample was estimated from the amplification of reference gene primers within the assay. Sequence reads were collapsed and filtered to measure the absolute abundance of every unique TCRbeta CDR3 rearrangement. For each sample, productive Simpson clonality was calculated as the square root of Simpson's diversity index over productive rearrangements. The immuneACCESS repertoire file appears here via TCRdb, limited to in-frame rearrangements. These files lack a portion of the clones; in checked studies, under half of the deficit traces to unresolved V genes, and the cause of the others is not known. V and J calls and clone size are copied from that table; D and trimming were computed from the DNA. This sample gives about 320,000 clones in total; 70% to 90% of them show up just once. The ten top clones hold approximately 7.6% of the sample.

The sample taken for sequencing was peripheral blood. The TCR was taken from a human donor in a cohort sampled during active COVID-19. The sequence joins TRBV7-9 to TRBJ1-1; TRBD1 agrees with 9 junctional bases. CDR3 sequence: CASSLTGGLNTEAFF. The nucleotide sequence is TGTGCCAGCAGCTTAACAGGGGGCCTGAACACTGAAGCTTTCTTT.